This T cell receptor beta chain was sequenced in a study of Graves' ophthalmopathy and Graves' hyperthyroidism. The trim removed 5 bases at V and 8 bases at J, leaving 9 bases unmatched. Germline V CDR1 and CDR2: SEHNR, FQNEAQ (reference sequence). The length of the CDR3 is 16 residues. Findings and caveats of the study: The model's prediction of ophthalmopathy progression had 70.59% sensitivity and 72% to 80% specificity.

RNA transcripts yielded amplified TCR beta CDR3 regions. After a first-round RT-PCR with HTBI primers, a second-round multiplex PCR was run. TCRdb re-derived calls from the multiplex PCR reads in MiXCR, one entry per CDR3 protein. This sample has 450,000 to 600,000 distinct CDR3 sequences, with under 40% found just once. Comment on this clonotype: What it binds is not known.

The chain has TRBV7-9 and TRBJ2-1, with 13 bases that match TRBD2. The sequence came from an adult man with Graves' hyperthyroidism. What was sequenced was peripheral blood or thyroid tissue (not recorded which). CDR3 coding DNA: TGTGCCAGCAGCAAATGGACTAGCGGGAGTTTTCATGAGCAGTTCTTC. Translation: CASSKWTSGSFHEQFF.